This is a list of T cell receptor beta chains from one sample in a study of shared clonotypes between healthy human individuals. The table came from immunoSEQ multiplex PCR; TCRdb's copy has only in-frame clones and leaves some out. Among hundreds of thousands of clones listed, around 79% were seen once. The sequencing sample was made of PBMCs. These receptors originate from a woman in her thirties or forties in good health. Some clones in this sample may be carry-over from other donors' samples. Both conserved end residues are part of each CDR3. The D gene is left open where the match is weak. The size of a clone is reported for some rows only, either as once, few or many, or as a class for expanded clones.

v_gene: TRBV18
len: 15
j_gene: TRBJ1-1
d_gene: TRBD1
abundance: -
CDR3nt: TGTGCCAGCTCACCTGGACAGGGAGGGGTCACTGAAGCTTTCTTT
CDR3aa: CASSPGQGGVTEAFF

v_gene: TRBV5-1
len: 15
j_gene: TRBJ2-7
d_gene: -
abundance: -
CDR3nt: TGCGCCAGCAGCTTGGAGGGGCTTACCTATTACGAGCAGTACTTC
CDR3aa: CASSLEGLTYYEQYF

v_gene: TRBV5-1
len: 17
j_gene: TRBJ2-3
d_gene: TRBD2
abundance: -
CDR3nt: TGCGCCAGCAGCTACTCTAGCGGGAGGGCTAGCACAGATACGCAGTATTTT
CDR3aa: CASSYSSGRASTDTQYF

v_gene: TRBV4-1
len: 13
j_gene: TRBJ1-2
d_gene: -
abundance: once
CDR3nt: TGCGCCAGCAGCCAAGGGGGGGGCGCTGGCTACACCTTC
CDR3aa: CASSQGGGAGYTF

v_gene: TRBV7-3
len: 15
j_gene: TRBJ2-1
d_gene: -
abundance: -
CDR3nt: TGTGCCAGCAGCTTAAGGGGGACGACCTACAATGAGCAGTTCTTC
CDR3aa: CASSLRGTTYNEQFF

v_gene: TRBV19
len: 17
j_gene: TRBJ2-6
d_gene: -
abundance: -
CDR3nt: TGTGCCAGTAAGAGGACGGTCGGCAGCTCTGGGGCCAACGTCCTGACTTTC
CDR3aa: CASKRTVGSSGANVLTF

v_gene: TRBV18
len: 16
j_gene: TRBJ2-1
d_gene: TRBD2
abundance: -
CDR3nt: TGTGCCAGCTCACCACTGACTAGCGGGAGTGGCGATGAGCAGTTCTTC
CDR3aa: CASSPLTSGSGDEQFF

v_gene: TRBV7-2
len: 14
j_gene: TRBJ2-7
d_gene: TRBD1
abundance: once
CDR3nt: TGTGCCAGCAGCTTAGACAGGGGGCTTCCCGAGCAGTACTTC
CDR3aa: CASSLDRGLPEQYF

v_gene: TRBV4-1
len: 16
j_gene: TRBJ2-7
d_gene: -
abundance: -
CDR3nt: TGCGCCAGCAGCCAAGATAGAACAGGGTACACTAGTGAGCAGTACTTC
CDR3aa: CASSQDRTGYTSEQYF

v_gene: TRBV28
len: 11
j_gene: TRBJ2-7
d_gene: -
abundance: -
CDR3nt: TGTGCCAGCAGTTTGGGAGGCGAGCAGTACTTC
CDR3aa: CASSLGGEQYF

v_gene: TRBV29-1
len: 13
j_gene: TRBJ2-7
d_gene: -
abundance: -
CDR3nt: TGCAGCGTCCGCACCCCCAGCGACTACGAGCAGTACTTC
CDR3aa: CSVRTPSDYEQYF

v_gene: TRBV14
len: 13
j_gene: TRBJ2-2
d_gene: TRBD2
abundance: -
CDR3nt: TGTGCCAGCAGCCCGACTAGCGCCGGGGAGCTGTTTTTT
CDR3aa: CASSPTSAGELFF

v_gene: TRBV14
len: 11
j_gene: TRBJ2-7
d_gene: -
abundance: -
CDR3nt: TGTGCCAGCAGCCAGGGCTACGAGCAGTACTTC
CDR3aa: CASSQGYEQYF

v_gene: TRBV9
len: 12
j_gene: TRBJ1-3
d_gene: -
abundance: -
CDR3nt: TGTGCCAGCCATGGGCCTGGAAACACCATATATTTT
CDR3aa: CASHGPGNTIYF

v_gene: TRBV23-1
len: 19
j_gene: TRBJ2-2
d_gene: TRBD1
abundance: once
CDR3nt: TGCGCCAGCAGTCAATCCAGGGGACAGCCAATTCAGAACACCGGGGAGCTGTTTTTT
CDR3aa: CASSQSRGQPIQNTGELFF

v_gene: TRBV7-9
len: 13
j_gene: TRBJ2-5
d_gene: -
abundance: many
CDR3nt: TGTGCCAGCACCCCGGTGGCAAGAGAGACCCAGTACTTC
CDR3aa: CASTPVARETQYF

v_gene: TRBV15
len: 18
j_gene: TRBJ2-7
d_gene: -
abundance: -
CDR3nt: TGTGCCACCAGCAGAGACCTATTTGGGGGATCTGGAGCCTACGAGCAGTACTTC
CDR3aa: CATSRDLFGGSGAYEQYF

v_gene: TRBV30
len: 13
j_gene: TRBJ1-1
d_gene: TRBD1
abundance: few
CDR3nt: TGTGCCTCGGCCGGACAGGGGAGCACTGAAGCTTTCTTT
CDR3aa: CASAGQGSTEAFF

v_gene: TRBV5-4
len: 14
j_gene: TRBJ1-1
d_gene: -
abundance: few
CDR3nt: TGTGCCAGCGCCCAGGCCTCTATGAACACTGAAGCTTTCTTT
CDR3aa: CASAQASMNTEAFF

v_gene: TRBV7-8
len: 15
j_gene: TRBJ2-5
d_gene: TRBD1
abundance: -
CDR3nt: TGTGCCAGCAGCTCATACCGGGACAGGGGTGAGACCCAGTACTTC
CDR3aa: CASSSYRDRGETQYF

v_gene: TRBV5-1
len: 16
j_gene: TRBJ2-2
d_gene: TRBD1
abundance: -
CDR3nt: TGCGCCAGCAGCTGGACAGGGGGCGGGAACACCGGGGAGCTGTTTTTT
CDR3aa: CASSWTGGGNTGELFF

v_gene: TRBV13
len: 15
j_gene: TRBJ2-1
d_gene: -
abundance: -
CDR3nt: TGTGCCAGCAGCCCCCGCGGGGCTTCCTACAATGAGCAGTTCTTC
CDR3aa: CASSPRGASYNEQFF

v_gene: TRBV9
len: 15
j_gene: TRBJ2-5
d_gene: -
abundance: -
CDR3nt: TGTGCCAGCAGCGTAGAGATGGGTGGGGCCGAGACCCAGTACTTC
CDR3aa: CASSVEMGGAETQYF

v_gene: TRBV2
len: 12
j_gene: TRBJ1-6
d_gene: -
abundance: -
CDR3nt: TGTGCCAGCAGACAGGTCAATTCACCCCTCCACTTT
CDR3aa: CASRQVNSPLHF

v_gene: TRBV9
len: 16
j_gene: TRBJ2-1
d_gene: TRBD2
abundance: -
CDR3nt: TGTGCCAGCAGCGTAGGTGGTAGCGGGAGGGTATATGAGCAGTTCTTC
CDR3aa: CASSVGGSGRVYEQFF

v_gene: TRBV30
len: 12
j_gene: TRBJ1-5
d_gene: -
abundance: -
CDR3nt: TGTGCCTGGAGTGGCCGCAATCAGCCCCAGCATTTT
CDR3aa: CAWSGRNQPQHF

v_gene: TRBV18
len: 14
j_gene: TRBJ1-2
d_gene: TRBD1
abundance: once
CDR3nt: TGTGCCAGCTCACACGAAACAGGGGGCAATGGCTACACCTTC
CDR3aa: CASSHETGGNGYTF

v_gene: TRBV14
len: 14
j_gene: TRBJ1-2
d_gene: -
abundance: -
CDR3nt: TGTGCCAGCAGCCAAGCAGGGCCCTCGGGGGGCTACACCTTC
CDR3aa: CASSQAGPSGGYTF

v_gene: TRBV7-9
len: 14
j_gene: TRBJ1-4
d_gene: -
abundance: -
CDR3nt: TGTGCCAGCAGCTTAGGGACGTCTAATGAAAAACTGTTTTTT
CDR3aa: CASSLGTSNEKLFF

v_gene: TRBV6-5
len: 14
j_gene: TRBJ2-1
d_gene: -
abundance: -
CDR3nt: TGTGCCAGCTCAATCGGCCGCCAAGGGGGTGAGCAGTTCTTC
CDR3aa: CASSIGRQGGEQFF

v_gene: TRBV7-8
len: 16
j_gene: TRBJ2-7
d_gene: TRBD2
abundance: -
CDR3nt: TGTGCCAGCAGCTTAGTGGGCGGGGGAATCTCCTACGAGCAGTACTTC
CDR3aa: CASSLVGGGISYEQYF

v_gene: TRBV28
len: 15
j_gene: TRBJ2-1
d_gene: -
abundance: -
CDR3nt: TGTGCCAGCAGTTTATTCTCCCAGGGGTGGAATGAGCAGTTCTTC
CDR3aa: CASSLFSQGWNEQFF

v_gene: TRBV6-4
len: 15
j_gene: TRBJ2-1
d_gene: TRBD2
abundance: -
CDR3nt: TGTGCCAGCAGTGTTGGGACTAGCGGAGACAATGAGCAGTTCTTC
CDR3aa: CASSVGTSGDNEQFF

v_gene: TRBV9
len: 14
j_gene: TRBJ1-5
d_gene: -
abundance: -
CDR3nt: TGTGCCAGCAGCGACGGGGAACTCAATCAGCCCCAGCATTTT
CDR3aa: CASSDGELNQPQHF

v_gene: TRBV18
len: 16
j_gene: TRBJ2-2
d_gene: TRBD1
abundance: once
CDR3nt: TGTGCCAGCTCACCGATTGGGACAGGGAACACCGGGGAGCTGTTTTTT
CDR3aa: CASSPIGTGNTGELFF

v_gene: TRBV11-2
len: 16
j_gene: TRBJ1-4
d_gene: TRBD1
abundance: -
CDR3nt: TGTGCCAGCAGCTTAGTACAGGGGGCGTATAGTGAAAAACTGTTTTTT
CDR3aa: CASSLVQGAYSEKLFF

v_gene: TRBV5-1
len: 15
j_gene: TRBJ2-2
d_gene: -
abundance: -
CDR3nt: TGCGCCAGCAGCTTGGCGATACAGGGTTCCGGGGAGCTGTTTTTT
CDR3aa: CASSLAIQGSGELFF

v_gene: TRBV2
len: 15
j_gene: TRBJ2-7
d_gene: TRBD2
abundance: -
CDR3nt: TGTGCCAGCAGTCGGACTAGCGGGGTGGGGTACGAGCAGTACTTC
CDR3aa: CASSRTSGVGYEQYF

v_gene: TRBV18
len: 17
j_gene: TRBJ2-1
d_gene: TRBD2
abundance: -
CDR3nt: TGTGCCAGCTCGCAAAATACACTAGCGGGAGGTCGCGATGAGCAGTTCTTC
CDR3aa: CASSQNTLAGGRDEQFF

v_gene: TRBV29-1
len: 14
j_gene: TRBJ1-2
d_gene: TRBD1
abundance: -
CDR3nt: TGCAGCGTTGGAGGGACAGGGGCGCACTATGGCTACACCTTC
CDR3aa: CSVGGTGAHYGYTF

v_gene: TRBV18
len: 17
j_gene: TRBJ2-1
d_gene: -
abundance: -
CDR3nt: TGTGCCAGCTCTCAGGGGGCGGGAGGGCCCTCTAGGAATGAGCAGTTCTTC
CDR3aa: CASSQGAGGPSRNEQFF

v_gene: TRBV18
len: 17
j_gene: TRBJ1-5
d_gene: -
abundance: -
CDR3nt: TGTGCCAGCTCACCACCCATCAGTGGGGGAAGCAACCAGCCCCAGCATTTT
CDR3aa: CASSPPISGGSNQPQHF